The clone carrying this T cell receptor (beta chain) has a single count. This CDR3 region has 15 residues. Per the germline V gene, CDR1 is MGHRA and CDR2 is YSYEKL. V lost 4 bases to trimming and J lost 0 bases; unmatched junction nucleotides: 4. Assay: immunoSEQ multiplex PCR; the TCRdb copy retains only in-frame clones and omits some. This repertoire shows around 110,000 clones, around 90% found once; its top ten account for just under 7%. Enrolled patients, whose metastatic non-small-cell lung cancer was chemo-refractory, received focal radiation plus CTLA-4 blockade with ipilimumab. The data derive from a study of radiotherapy plus CTLA-4 blockade in lung cancer.

The source material was peripheral blood, sampled from a patient treated with radiotherapy plus ipilimumab. This receptor was taken from a human donor with non-small cell lung cancer that progressed on radiotherapy plus ipilimumab. V is TRBV4-1 and J is TRBJ2-3; 7 bases align to TRBD2. CDR3 loop: CASSLREGSTDTQYF. The CDR3 DNA reads as TGCGCCAGCAGCCTGAGGGAGGGTAGCACAGATACGCAGTATTTT.